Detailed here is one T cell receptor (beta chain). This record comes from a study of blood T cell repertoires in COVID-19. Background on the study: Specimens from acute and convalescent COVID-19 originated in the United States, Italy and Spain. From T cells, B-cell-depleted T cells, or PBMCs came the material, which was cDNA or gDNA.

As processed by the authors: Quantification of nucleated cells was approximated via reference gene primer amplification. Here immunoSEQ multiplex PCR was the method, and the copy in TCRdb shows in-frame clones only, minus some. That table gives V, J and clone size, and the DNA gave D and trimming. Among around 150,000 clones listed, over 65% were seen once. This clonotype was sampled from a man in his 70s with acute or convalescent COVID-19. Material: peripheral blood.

The CDR3 DNA is TGTGCCAGCAGCTCTCGCGCTAGCGGGAGTCCCGGGGAGCTGTTTTTT. It yields the protein CASSSRASGSPGELFF. This chain joins TRBV7-3 and TRBJ2-2, with TRBD2 matching over 10 bases. Trimming cost V 4 bases and J 6 bases; bases outside gene matches: 8. CDR3 length: 16 amino acids. The germline V gene has CDR1 SGHTA and CDR2 FQGTGA.